This is a list of T cell receptor beta chains from one sample in a study of cytomegalovirus exposure and HLA in healthy donors. Produced via immunoSEQ multiplex PCR; TCRdb's table is partial and in-frame only. Of tens of thousands of clones in the sample, roughly 82% are singletons; the top ten hold 3.6%. Sequences were obtained from PBMCs. These receptors came from a woman aged 18-30 years in good health and CMV-seronegative. Each CDR3 is given with its conserved first and last residue. The D gene is left open where the match is weak. Clone size is shown for a subset of rows, as once, few, many or a class of expanded clone.

J,D,V,size,DNA,CDR3
TRBJ2-7,-,TRBV19,-,TGTGCCAGTAGTAAGAAGTGGCAGGGAATCTACGAGCAGTACTTC,CASSKKWQGIYEQYF
TRBJ2-7,-,TRBV25-1,-,TGTGCCAGCAGTGAATCCGGGGAGAACGAGCAGTACTTC,CASSESGENEQYF
TRBJ1-2,TRBD1,TRBV4-3,few,TGCGCCAGCAGCCAAGGACAGGGATCATTCGGCTACACCTTC,CASSQGQGSFGYTF
TRBJ2-3,-,TRBV4-1,-,TGCGCCAGCAGCCAAGATTCGCTTGAGACACTCAAGGAAGATGCGCAGTATTTT,CASSQDSLETLKEDAQYF
TRBJ2-3,-,TRBV6-5,-,TGTGCCAGCAGTTCCCGGGGAGCAGGAGATACGCAGTATTTT,CASSSRGAGDTQYF
TRBJ2-5,TRBD2,TRBV4-2,few,TGTGCCAGCAGCCAGTCGGAAGGACTAGCGGGGTTTGGGGAGACCCAGTACTTC,CASSQSEGLAGFGETQYF
TRBJ1-6,-,TRBV7-9,few,TGTGCCAGCAGCTTATTCCACGGGGAGGATTCACCCCTCCACTTT,CASSLFHGEDSPLHF
TRBJ2-1,-,TRBV4-1,-,TGCGCCAGCAGCCAAGATGGCGGATCCTACAATGAGCAGTTCTTC,CASSQDGGSYNEQFF
TRBJ1-5,-,TRBV28,-,TGTGCCAGCGGGGCAGGTAAGCAGCCCCAGCATTTT,CASGAGKQPQHF
TRBJ2-1,TRBD1,TRBV4-3,-,TGCGCCAGCAGAACGGGACAGGGGAGCTACAATGAGCAGTTCTTC,CASRTGQGSYNEQFF
TRBJ2-5,TRBD2,TRBV11-1,-,TGTGCCAGCAGCTTAATAGCGGGAGGGTCGGCGGAGACCCAGTACTTC,CASSLIAGGSAETQYF
TRBJ2-3,-,TRBV9,-,TGTGCCAGCAAGGCAGGGGAGTTCACAGATACGCAGTATTTT,CASKAGEFTDTQYF
TRBJ1-3,-,TRBV29-1,-,TGCAGCGCAGAAGGGGCTGGAAACACCATATATTTT,CSAEGAGNTIYF
TRBJ2-7,-,TRBV2,-,TGTGCCAGCAAGGAGACAGGCTACGAGCAGTACTTC,CASKETGYEQYF
TRBJ2-4,TRBD1,TRBV7-2,-,TGCGCCAGCAGCTTAACAGGGGTTGGAAACATTCAGTACTTC,CASSLTGVGNIQYF
TRBJ1-1,-,TRBV5-1,-,TGCGCCAGCAGCTTGGAATACGGTGAAGCTTTCTTT,CASSLEYGEAFF
TRBJ2-1,TRBD2,TRBV19,-,TGTGCCAGTAGTATAAAGGTGGGGTGGGCGGGGGGCTCCTACAATGAGCAGTTCTTC,CASSIKVGWAGGSYNEQFF
TRBJ1-2,TRBD1,TRBV19,-,TGTGCCAGTACCCACGCAGCCGGGACAGGTGGCTATGGCTACACCTTC,CASTHAAGTGGYGYTF
TRBJ2-2,-,TRBV19,large,TGTGCCACCACCCCAGGGCCGGCCGGGGAGCTGTTTTTT,CATTPGPAGELFF
TRBJ2-7,TRBD2,TRBV5-1,-,TGCGCCAGCAGCACGGGCAGGGGACTAGCGGGAGGAAACGAGCAGTACTTC,CASSTGRGLAGGNEQYF
TRBJ1-2,TRBD1,TRBV7-3,-,TGTGCCAGCAGCTTAAGTGGGACAGGCTCTTGGGGCTACCCCTTC,CASSLSGTGSWGYPF
TRBJ1-6,TRBD1,TRBV2,-,TGTGCCAGCAGTGAACGTGTAAATCAGGGGGTGAATAATTCACCCCTCCACTTT,CASSERVNQGVNNSPLHF
TRBJ2-3,-,TRBV6-5,-,TGTGCCAGCAGTTACACGACTAGCACAGATACGCAGTATTTT,CASSYTTSTDTQYF
TRBJ2-3,TRBD1,TRBV7-8,-,TGTGCCAGCACCCTAACAGGGGACAGAGCAATCACAGATACGCAGTATTTT,CASTLTGDRAITDTQYF
TRBJ2-3,TRBD2,TRBV7-2,-,TGTGCCAGCAGCTTAGCGGCACTAGCGGGAAGAGATACGCAGTATTTT,CASSLAALAGRDTQYF
TRBJ1-5,-,TRBV27,-,TGTGCCAGCAGTTTATACAGGCTGCAGCCCCAGCATTTT,CASSLYRLQPQHF
TRBJ2-1,TRBD2,TRBV2,-,TGTGCCAGCAGACTAGCGGGCTCCTACAATGAGCAGTTCTTC,CASRLAGSYNEQFF
TRBJ2-7,-,TRBV18,-,TGTGCCAGCTCAGAACGACAAGGGGCCTACGAGCAGTACTTC,CASSERQGAYEQYF
TRBJ1-1,TRBD1,TRBV12-5,-,TGTGCTAGTGGTTTGGAGGACAGGGAAGCTTTCTTT,CASGLEDREAFF
TRBJ2-7,TRBD1,TRBV7-6,-,TGTGCCAGCAGCTTAGGAACGACAGGGAACTCCTACGAGCAGTACTTC,CASSLGTTGNSYEQYF
TRBJ1-6,TRBD1,TRBV6-5,-,TGTGCCAGCACCGGACAGGGTAATTCACCCCTCCACTTT,CASTGQGNSPLHF
TRBJ2-3,-,TRBV7-9,once,TGTGCCAGCAGCTTAGCAGGGGCTAGGGTGGCAGATACGCAGTATTTT,CASSLAGARVADTQYF
TRBJ2-3,TRBD1,TRBV6-1,-,TGTGCCAGCAGTGAAGTCGACAGGGTAGGCGCAGATACGCAGTATTTT,CASSEVDRVGADTQYF
TRBJ2-2,-,TRBV4-3,-,TGCGCCAGCAGCTACGGGGGATCGAACACCGGGGAGCTGTTTTTT,CASSYGGSNTGELFF
TRBJ2-1,TRBD2,TRBV2,-,TGTGCCAGCAGTTTAGCGGGTGCCTTAAATGAGCAGTTCTTC,CASSLAGALNEQFF
TRBJ2-3,TRBD2,TRBV10-3,-,TGTGCCACGACTAGCTTGTCAGATACGCAGTATTTT,CATTSLSDTQYF
TRBJ1-2,TRBD1,TRBV5-8,-,TGTGCCAGCAGCTTGAGGTTGTCAGGGGGCTTTTATGGCTACACCTTC,CASSLRLSGGFYGYTF
TRBJ1-1,TRBD1,TRBV6-1,-,TGTGCCAGCAGTGTTAGGGCAGGGACAGCGTGGATTCGAGAAGCTTTCTTT,CASSVRAGTAWIREAFF
TRBJ1-1,-,TRBV10-2,-,TGCGCCAGCAGTCCGACGGGGAACACTGAAGCTTTCTTT,CASSPTGNTEAFF
TRBJ1-1,-,TRBV7-2,-,TGTGCCAGCAGCTCACAGATAGACACTGAAGCTTTCTTT,CASSSQIDTEAFF
TRBJ2-1,-,TRBV7-2,-,TGTGCCAGCACCACGAGGGGGGGGGCCCCCAATGAGCAGTTCTTC,CASTTRGGAPNEQFF
TRBJ2-3,TRBD2,TRBV9,once,TGTGCCAGCAGCCCCCTAGCGGGGGGGCCGACAGATACGCAGTATTTT,CASSPLAGGPTDTQYF
TRBJ2-7,-,TRBV19,-,TGTGCCAGTAGTATGGGCCTGGACCTCGGCAGGGCTGACGAGCAGTACTTC,CASSMGLDLGRADEQYF
TRBJ2-5,-,TRBV19,-,TGTGCCAGTAGTACATACCAAGAGACCCAGTACTTC,CASSTYQETQYF
TRBJ2-7,-,TRBV11-2,few,TGTGCCAGCAGCGCGATTCAGGGCGAGCAGTACTTC,CASSAIQGEQYF
TRBJ2-1,-,TRBV2,few,TGTGCCAGCAGTGAAGAATATCCCCCTCAGTTCTTC,CASSEEYPPQFF
TRBJ2-3,-,TRBV11-2,-,TGTGCCAGCAGCTGGGGGCTCAGACCAGATACGCAGTATTTT,CASSWGLRPDTQYF
TRBJ1-6,-,TRBV19,-,TGTGCCAGTAGTCCGACAGGTAGTTCACCCCTCCACTTT,CASSPTGSSPLHF
TRBJ1-1,TRBD1,TRBV5-6,-,TGTGCCAGCAGCGTAACAGGGGGCGACTTTGAAGCTTTCTTT,CASSVTGGDFEAFF
TRBJ1-4,TRBD1,TRBV7-9,-,TGTGCCAGCAGCACCCTGGGACAGGGGGATGAAAAACTGTTTTTT,CASSTLGQGDEKLFF
TRBJ1-5,-,TRBV6-5,-,TGTGCCAGCAGCCTGGACTGGAATCAGCCCCAGCATTTT,CASSLDWNQPQHF
TRBJ2-2,TRBD2,TRBV6-1,-,TGTGCCGGACGTCCGGGGGCGGGGGGGCCCGGGGAGCTGTTTTTT,CAGRPGAGGPGELFF
TRBJ2-2,TRBD2,TRBV7-6,once,TGTGCCAGCAGCTTAGCGCTGCGGGAGCTATACACCGGGGAGCTGTTTTTT,CASSLALRELYTGELFF
TRBJ1-1,-,TRBV11-2,-,TGTGCCAGCAGCTTAACAGGGTCAAATAGTGAAGCTTTCTTT,CASSLTGSNSEAFF